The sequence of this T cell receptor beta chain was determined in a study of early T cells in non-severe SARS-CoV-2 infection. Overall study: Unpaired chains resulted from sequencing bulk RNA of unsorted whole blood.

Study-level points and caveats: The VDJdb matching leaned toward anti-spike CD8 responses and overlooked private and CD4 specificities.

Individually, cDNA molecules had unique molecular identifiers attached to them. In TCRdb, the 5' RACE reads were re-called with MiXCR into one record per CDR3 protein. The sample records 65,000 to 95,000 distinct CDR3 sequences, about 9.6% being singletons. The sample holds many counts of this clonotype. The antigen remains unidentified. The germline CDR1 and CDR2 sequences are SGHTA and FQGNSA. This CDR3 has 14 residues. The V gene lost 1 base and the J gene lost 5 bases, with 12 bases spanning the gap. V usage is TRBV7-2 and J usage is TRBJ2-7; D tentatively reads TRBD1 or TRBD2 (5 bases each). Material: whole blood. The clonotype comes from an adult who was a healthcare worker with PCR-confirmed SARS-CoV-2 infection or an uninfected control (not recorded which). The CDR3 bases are TGTGCCAGCAGCTTAGTTGGGGGTGTCGACGAGCAGTACTTC. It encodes CASSLVGGVDEQYF. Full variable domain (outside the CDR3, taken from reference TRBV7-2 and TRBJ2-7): GAGVSQSPSNKVTEKGKDVELRCDPISGHTALYWYRQSLGQGLEFLIYFQGNSAPDKSGLPSDRFSAERTGGSVSTLTIQRTQQEDSAVYLCASSLVGGVDEQYFGPGTRLTVT.